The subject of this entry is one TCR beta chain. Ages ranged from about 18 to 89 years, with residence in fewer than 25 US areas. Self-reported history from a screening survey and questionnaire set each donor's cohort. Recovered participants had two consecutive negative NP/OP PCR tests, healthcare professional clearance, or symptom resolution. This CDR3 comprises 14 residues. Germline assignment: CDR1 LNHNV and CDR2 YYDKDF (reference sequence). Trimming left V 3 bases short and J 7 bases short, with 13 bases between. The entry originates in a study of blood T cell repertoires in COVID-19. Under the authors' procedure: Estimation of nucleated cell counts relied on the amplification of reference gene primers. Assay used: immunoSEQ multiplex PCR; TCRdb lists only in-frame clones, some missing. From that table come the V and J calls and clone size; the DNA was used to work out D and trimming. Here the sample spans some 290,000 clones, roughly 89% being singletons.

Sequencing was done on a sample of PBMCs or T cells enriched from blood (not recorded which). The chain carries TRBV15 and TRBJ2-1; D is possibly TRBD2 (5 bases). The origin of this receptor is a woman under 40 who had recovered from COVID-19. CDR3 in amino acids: CATSSGSEGNEQFF. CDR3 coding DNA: TGTGCCACCAGCAGTGGTAGCGAAGGGAATGAGCAGTTCTTC.